The T cell receptor (beta chain) described here comes from a study of T cell repertoires in cytomegalovirus infection. At the level of the study: The public TCR beta signatures pointed to both CMV infection and matching HLA type.

TCRdb reanalysed the reads using MiXCR and keeps one entry per CDR3 protein. The sample records roughly 310,000 distinct CDR3 sequences, 15% to 20% being singletons. CDR1 MNHEY and CDR2 SMNVEV come from the germline V gene (reference sequence). This CDR3 spans 16 amino acids. The germline V and J ends were trimmed by 5 bases and 3 bases, with 20 bases remaining between them. About this clonotype: The antigen remains undetermined.

Whole-study findings and limits: The ex vivo response showed dominance by HLA-C-restricted CMV-specific TCR beta clonotypes. The study identified carriers of CMV plus the relevant HLA from cumulative public TCR beta family frequency.

Sequenced material: PBMCs. This clonotype was obtained from a human donor in good health (CMV status not recorded). Some clones in this sample may be carry-over from other donors' samples. The J gene is TRBJ2-7, the V gene TRBV27, with D possibly matching TRBD1 (5 bases). The CDR3 sequence: CASSPRDRILLYEQYF. The DNA for the CDR3 is TGTGCCAGCAGTCCCAGGGATAGGATCCTCCTCTACGAGCAGTACTTC.